This T cell receptor beta chain derives from a study of blood T cells in healthy people across ages. Study overall: There was about one barcoded beta molecule captured by template switching per two T cells.

The germline gives CDR1 SGHRS, CDR2 YFSETQ. The length of the CDR3 is 16 residues. Between the trimmed V and J ends, which lost 1 base and 1 base, there was a span of 12 bases. It was with a sample-barcoded 5' primer and a J-beta primer mix that a second PCR of about 6 to 11 cycles was run. Using its own MiXCR run on the 5' RACE reads, TCRdb lists one record per CDR3 protein. Seen here are about 1.1 million distinct CDR3 sequences, less than 45% observed once, and the top ten hold around 12%. This clonotype has a count of ten or more. No antigen is known for it. Study-wide results and caveats: It was not possible, with unsorted PBMCs, to conclusively compare naive and antigen-experienced cells. Observed TCR beta diversity per million T cells went down as age went up. This fall followed a roughly linear course with age.

The specimen was blood. The rearrangement uses TRBV5-1 and TRBJ2-1, with D possibly being TRBD2 (5 bases). The TCR sequence derives from a man aged 18 to 30 in good health. The CDR3 bases are TGCGCCAGCAGCTTGACTGAACGGGGTTCCTACAATGAGCAGTTCTTC. It encodes CASSLTERGSYNEQFF.